This T cell receptor beta chain was sequenced during a study of blood T cell repertoires in COVID-19. The protocol was immunoSEQ multiplex PCR, while the TCRdb copy is restricted to in-frame clones and leaves out a portion. The data show approximately 300,000 clones, just under 90% seen once. CDR3 length: 12 amino acids. From germline, CDR1 is MNHEY and CDR2 SMNVEV (reference sequence). V lost 6 bases, J lost 6 bases, and 8 bases lay in between. This chain links TRBV27 with TRBJ2-2; D not certain. The TCR comes from a woman in her 30s who had recovered from COVID-19. Sequenced sample: PBMCs or T cells enriched from blood (not recorded which). CDR3 sequence reads: CASSPVSGELFF. As DNA, the CDR3 is TGTGCCAGCAGCCCCGTCTCCGGGGAGCTGTTTTTT.